This T cell receptor beta chain was identified in a study of CD8+ T cells in alopecia areata. The germline V gene encodes CDR1 MNHEY and CDR2 SVGAGI. Trimming stripped 4 bases from V and 7 bases from J, with 14 bases between. The CDR3 is 13 amino acids. Investigators isolated RNA and reverse transcribed it into cDNA to act as the sequencing template. Generated by immunoSEQ multiplex PCR, the TCRdb table keeps only in-frame clones and is missing some. The sample includes around 150,000 clones, around 55% of them seen just once. This clone occurred a few times. The TCR comes from a human donor in good health. The chain has TRBV6-5 and TRBJ2-7; no reliable D call. Sequenced input: CD4+ T cells sorted from blood. The CDR3 sequence: CASSSVALGEQYF. In DNA, the CDR3 is TGTGCCAGCAGTTCCGTGGCCTTAGGTGAGCAGTACTTC.